The 23 T cell receptor beta chains below were found in one sample sequenced in a study of blood T cell repertoires in COVID-19. Clones were read by immunoSEQ multiplex PCR, and TCRdb kept only the in-frame ones, dropping some. The top ten clones hold 8% of a sample with tens of thousands of clones, 75% to 90% of them seen once. The source material was peripheral blood. Receptor source: a man aged 45-65 years with acute or convalescent COVID-19.

The genes are TRBV19 and TRBJ1-1, with 8 positions matching TRBD1. Trimming cost V 5 bases and J 6 bases; bases outside gene matches: 11. The CDR3 spans 15 residues. Per the germline V gene, CDR1 is LNHDA and CDR2 is SQIVND (reference sequence). In nucleotides, the CDR3 is TGTGCCAGTAGTTTGGTAGGACAGGGTGAGTCTGAAGCTTTCTTT. It yields the protein CASSLVGQGESEAFF.

Only a few counts were recorded for this clone. The genes are TRBV5-1 and TRBJ2-3, with a tentative D call TRBD2 (7 bases). The CDR3 is 16 residues long. From germline, CDR1 is SGHRS and CDR2 YFSETQ. Trimming cost V 1 base and J 1 base, with 13 bases left between them. The CDR3 loop is CASSLRGGGRTDTQYF. Here the CDR3 DNA reads TGCGCCAGCAGCTTGAGAGGCGGGGGCCGCACAGATACGCAGTATTTT.

The V gene is TRBV6-5, the J gene TRBJ1-1, with a weak D call TRBD1 (5 bases). V was cut by 0 bases and J by 8 bases, with 7 bases left in between. CDR1 is MNHEY and CDR2 is SVGAGI in the germline V gene. The CDR3 extends over 12 amino acids. The CDR3 is CASSYSRAEAFF. CDR3 coding DNA: TGTGCCAGCAGTTACTCCAGGGCGGAAGCTTTCTTT.

This chain connects TRBV11-2 to TRBJ2-1; TRBD2 aligns across 9 bases. Germline V gene lookup returns CDR1 SGHAT and CDR2 FQNNGV. The length of the CDR3 is 16 residues. J gave up 7 bases and V 0 bases, and 7 bases lay outside the gene matches. For the CDR3, the DNA is TGTGCCAGCAGCTTAGAGGGCGGGAGGGCCTCGAATGAGCAGTTCTTC. This encodes CASSLEGGRASNEQFF.

The chain recombines TRBV2 with TRBJ1-4; TRBD1 matches 7 bases. The CDR3 has 15 amino acids. Trimming removed 0 bases from V and 8 bases from J; junction bases left unmatched: 6. Germline lookup yields CDR1 SNHLY and CDR2 FYNNEI. The chain's CDR3 is CASSEAYRGGEKLFF. The DNA for the CDR3 is TGTGCCAGCAGTGAAGCGTACAGGGGAGGCGAAAAACTGTTTTTT.

The rearrangement links TRBV2 to TRBJ2-7; the match to TRBD2 covers 13 bases. Germline V gives CDR1 SNHLY, CDR2 FYNNEI. The CDR3 consists of 14 residues. The V segment lost 8 bases and the J segment 4 bases; nucleotides outside the gene matches: 5. CDR3 sequence reads: CASLGLAGDYEQYF. As DNA, the CDR3 is TGTGCCAGCCTTGGACTAGCGGGGGATTACGAGCAGTACTTC.

The chain carries TRBV10-3 and TRBJ2-3; TRBD1 agrees at 7 bases. J was trimmed by 2 bases and V by 4 bases; bases with no gene match: 6. This CDR3 contains 15 residues. Looked up from germline, CDR1 is ENHRY and CDR2 is SYGVKD. The DNA for the CDR3 is TGTGCCATCAGTGCAGGACAGGAACTCACAGATACGCAGTATTTT. It is translated as CAISAGQELTDTQYF.

The chain links TRBV7-9 to TRBJ2-1; D is uncertain. In germline, CDR1 is SEHNR, CDR2 FQNEAQ (reference sequence). The CDR3 runs to 14 residues. Trimming took off 1 base at V and 6 bases at J, with 10 bases between the two ends. CDR3 in amino acids: CASSLDGSINEQFF. The CDR3 DNA is TGTGCCAGCAGCTTAGACGGGTCCATCAATGAGCAGTTCTTC.

This chain connects TRBV13 to TRBJ2-1; 7 bases line up with TRBD2. Germline V gives CDR1 PRHDT, CDR2 FYEKMQ (reference sequence). The CDR3 length is 16 residues. The J segment lost 2 bases and the V segment lost 5 bases, leaving 9 bases of the junction unmatched. CDR3: CASSPLGRDPYNEQFF. The CDR3 DNA sequence: TGTGCCAGCAGCCCCCTTGGGAGGGATCCCTACAATGAGCAGTTCTTC.

The chain uses TRBV28 and TRBJ2-2; 8 bases are shared with TRBD2. The CDR3 covers 20 residues. CDR1 MDHEN and CDR2 SYDVKM come from the germline V gene. V lost 4 bases to trimming and J lost 1 base; unmatched junction nucleotides: 17. The CDR3 DNA reads TGTGCCAGCAGTTCCCCCACGGGAGGGAAACTCCTCGGGAACACCGGGGAGCTGTTTTTT. As protein: CASSSPTGGKLLGNTGELFF.

This clone showed up just a few times. The chain combines TRBV3-1 (or the pseudogene TRBV3-2) with TRBJ1-2; 7 nucleotides align to TRBD1. The junction had 10 bases not matched to a gene; V was cut back by 4 bases and J by 8 bases. The CDR3 totals 14 residues. Germline V gives CDR1 LGHDT, CDR2 YNNKEL (reference sequence). The CDR3 loop reads CASSPLGDRRGYTF. The CDR3 nucleotides are TGTGCCAGCAGCCCGCTAGGGGACAGACGAGGCTACACCTTC.

J is TRBJ1-5 and V is TRBV2; D is ambiguous. V shed 2 bases and J shed 10 bases, with 12 bases lying between them. The CDR3 is made up of 13 amino acids. Looked up from germline, CDR1 is SNHLY and CDR2 is FYNNEI. In DNA form, the CDR3 reads TGTGCCAGCAGTGAACGTAGCAATCCTCCCCAGCATTTT. As protein: CASSERSNPPQHF.

The J gene is TRBJ1-2, the V gene TRBV28, with unresolved D. The CDR3 spans 14 residues. Trimming took 7 bases from V and 4 from J, leaving 16 bases between them. The V gene's germline CDR1 is MDHEN and CDR2 SYDVKM. The CDR3 coding sequence is TGTGCCAGCACCCCGGGAACAGCGATCTATGGCTACACCTTC. Translation gives CASTPGTAIYGYTF.

The chain has TRBV25-1 and TRBJ1-6; 8 positions match TRBD1. The germline V gene encodes CDR1 MGHDK and CDR2 SYGVNS. Trimming took 6 bases from V and 9 from J; bases not matched to a gene: 7. This CDR3 has 14 amino acids. CDR3 region: CASRRRTGGSPLHF. The CDR3, as DNA: TGTGCCAGCAGACGTCGAACAGGGGGTTCACCCCTCCACTTT.

This chain connects TRBV27 to TRBJ1-1; D not resolved. V was cut by 1 base and J by 3 bases, with 6 bases left in between. The CDR3 spans 13 residues. Germline V CDR1 and CDR2: MNHEY, SMNVEV (reference sequence). The CDR3 protein is CASSLFTDTEAFF. In nucleotides, the CDR3 is TGTGCCAGCAGTTTATTTACGGACACTGAAGCTTTCTTT.

The chain joins TRBV30 to TRBJ1-2; D may be TRBD1 (5 bases). V lost 7 bases, J lost 9 bases, and 24 bases lay in between. The CDR3 has 14 residues. Looked up from germline, CDR1 is GTSNPN and CDR2 is SVGIG (reference sequence). DNA for the CDR3: TGTGCCTATCCTTTTAGCAGGGCCGATGCCCGCTACACCTTC. Its protein is CAYPFSRADARYTF.

V gene TRBV9 combines with J gene TRBJ2-3; D not resolved. The CDR3 sequence is 19 residues long. CDR1 is SGDLS and CDR2 is YYNGEE in the germline V gene. Trimming stripped 0 bases from V and 1 base from J, with 21 bases between. CDR3 DNA: TGTGCCAGCAGCGTAGGGCTGGGTCGGGTCCGGTTTGGCACAGATACGCAGTATTTT. Residues: CASSVGLGRVRFGTDTQYF.

The chain joins TRBV11-2 to TRBJ2-4; D is possibly TRBD1 (6 bases). Germline CDR1 SGHAT, CDR2 FQNNGV. The CDR3 extends over 19 amino acids. V was shortened by 6 bases and J by 5 bases, with 29 bases between the two germline ends. The CDR3 spells CASSQLWDTGWGGENIQYF. Written as DNA, the CDR3 is TGTGCCAGCAGTCAACTATGGGACACAGGGTGGGGTGGGGAAAACATTCAGTACTTC.

The chain employs TRBV6-1 and TRBJ2-5; 7 bases match TRBD2. The CDR3 sequence is 15 residues long. The V gene end was trimmed by 1 base and the J gene end by 5 bases; junction bases not matched to a gene: 7. CDR1 is MNHNS, CDR2 SASEGT, per germline. The CDR3 coding sequence is TGTGCCAGCAGTGAAGGGGGGGGTCGGAAGGAGACCCAGTACTTC. This translates into CASSEGGGRKETQYF.

The V gene is TRBV6-1, the J gene TRBJ1-5, with D possibly being TRBD1 (5 bases). Germline V lookup: CDR1 MNHNS, CDR2 SASEGT. This CDR3 region has 16 residues. V was pared by 4 bases and J by 0 bases, with 13 bases between. The CDR3 DNA reads TGTGCCAGCAGTGGGAGCTGGGGCTATAGCAATCAGCCCCAGCATTTT. Translation gives CASSGSWGYSNQPQHF.

This clone was recorded only once. The chain carries TRBV3-1 (or the pseudogene TRBV3-2) and TRBJ2-5; TRBD2 agrees at 7 bases. Germline values: CDR1 LGHDT, CDR2 YNNKEL (reference sequence). The CDR3 contains 15 residues. The junction had 12 bases not matched to a gene; V was cut back by 6 bases and J by 5 bases. The CDR3 here is CASRLSGEIGETQYF. The CDR3 DNA reads TGTGCCAGCAGGTTAAGCGGGGAGATCGGCGAGACCCAGTACTTC.

Here the CDR3 DNA reads TGTGCCAGTAGTATTTCTCTCCACTGGGAGGGAGGAGAAAAACTGTTTTTT. As protein: CASSISLHWEGGEKLFF. This chain joins TRBV19 and TRBJ1-4; D gene unclear. Trimming stripped 3 bases from V and 8 bases from J, with 22 bases between. The CDR3 consists of 17 residues. Germline loops: CDR1 LNHDA, CDR2 SQIVND (reference sequence).

The chain carries TRBV7-9 and TRBJ1-2; unclear D gene. V lost 1 base to trimming and J lost 5 bases, with 11 bases between them. The CDR3 runs to 14 residues. CDR1 and CDR2 (germline): SEHNR, FQNEAQ (reference sequence). CDR3 coding DNA: TGTGCCAGCAGCTTAGTCGGAGTGCTTTATGGCTACACCTTC. Residues: CASSLVGVLYGYTF.